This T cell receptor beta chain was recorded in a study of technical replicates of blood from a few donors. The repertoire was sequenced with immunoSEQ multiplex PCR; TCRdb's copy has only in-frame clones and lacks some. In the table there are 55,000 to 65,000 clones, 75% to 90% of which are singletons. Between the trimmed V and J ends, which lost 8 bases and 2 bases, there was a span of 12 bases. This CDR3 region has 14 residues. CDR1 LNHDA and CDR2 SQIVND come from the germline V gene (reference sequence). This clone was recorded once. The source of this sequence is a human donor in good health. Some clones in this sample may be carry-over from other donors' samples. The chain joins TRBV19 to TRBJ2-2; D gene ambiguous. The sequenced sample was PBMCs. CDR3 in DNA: TGTGCCAGTCGATCGACTGGTAACACCGGGGAGCTGTTTTTT. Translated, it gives CASRSTGNTGELFF. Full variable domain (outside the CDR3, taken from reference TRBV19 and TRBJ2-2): DGGITQSPKYLFRKEGQNVTLSCEQNLNHDAMYWYRQDPGQGLRLIYYSQIVNDFQKGDIAEGYSVSREKKESFPLTVTSAQKNPTAFYLCASRSTGNTGELFFGEGSRLTVL.